These T cell receptor beta chains were read from a single sample in a study of control samples from healthy donors and cancer patients. This table comes from immunoSEQ multiplex PCR, and its TCRdb copy is limited to in-frame clones, with some not included. The table has roughly 170,000 clones, around 93% seen once. Sequences were obtained from blood. These receptor sequences come from a woman aged 60 to 75 in good health. CDR3s include the opening cysteine and the closing phenylalanine or tryptophan. A D gene is named only where the DNA matches it firmly. Rows give clone size only sometimes, using once, few, many, or a class for an expanded clone.

d_gene | j_gene | v_gene | abundance | CDR3nt | CDR3aa
TRBD1 | TRBJ2-2 | TRBV5-1 | - | TGCGCCAGCAGCTTGCAGCAGGGGGAAGGGTCCGGGGAGCTGTTTTTT | CASSLQQGEGSGELFF
- | TRBJ1-2 | TRBV3-1/TRBV3-2 | once | TGTGCCAGCAGCCGCGGGACCGACTACACCTTC | CASSRGTDYTF
TRBD1 | TRBJ1-1 | TRBV19 | - | TGTGCCAGTAGTACCGGGACAGGTACTGAAGCTTTCTTT | CASSTGTGTEAFF
- | TRBJ2-2 | TRBV2 | - | TGTGCCAGCAGTGAGAAGGGTGGCGGGGAGCTGTTTTTT | CASSEKGGGELFF
- | TRBJ1-4 | TRBV7-9 | - | TGTGCCAGCCGACAGGCCCTTAATGAAAAACTGTTTTTT | CASRQALNEKLFF
- | TRBJ1-1 | TRBV7-6 | - | TGTGCCAGCAGCTTAGTCAAGGGCGGTGAAGCTTTCTTT | CASSLVKGGEAFF
TRBD1 | TRBJ2-1 | TRBV29-1 | - | TGCAGCGTCCTTACCTCCGGGACAGGGATCCACAATGAGCAGTTCTTC | CSVLTSGTGIHNEQFF
TRBD2 | TRBJ2-7 | TRBV18 | - | TGTGCCAGCTCACCGCGGGGGGACTCTTACTCCTACGAGCAGTACTTC | CASSPRGDSYSYEQYF
- | TRBJ1-6 | TRBV18 | - | TGTGCCAGCTCACCTCCACAGGGTCCCTATAATTCACCCCTCCACTTT | CASSPPQGPYNSPLHF
- | TRBJ2-2 | TRBV6-5 | - | TGTGCCAGCAGGCCCGAGTACACCGGGGAGCTGTTTTTT | CASRPEYTGELFF
TRBD1 | TRBJ1-2 | TRBV18 | - | TGTGCCAGCTCAGAAACAGGGGACGGCTACACCTTC | CASSETGDGYTF
TRBD1 | TRBJ2-1 | TRBV18 | - | TGTGCCAGCTCACCGACAGGGTATGATGAGCAGTTCTTC | CASSPTGYDEQFF
TRBD1 | TRBJ1-6 | TRBV5-1 | - | TGCGCCAGCAGCTCCTCACCGGGACAGGGCAGTTCACCCCTCCACTTT | CASSSSPGQGSSPLHF
- | TRBJ2-7 | TRBV10-3 | - | TGTGCCATCAATAATTGGGCAGACTCCTACGAGCAGTACTTC | CAINNWADSYEQYF
- | TRBJ1-1 | TRBV5-4 | - | TGTGCCAGCAGCTTGGGTGGGGGGATGGCCAATTTCGAAGCTTTCTTT | CASSLGGGMANFEAFF
- | TRBJ1-2 | TRBV29-1 | - | TGCAGCGCCCTAAGGCTTGGAGGGAGAGGCTACACCTTC | CSALRLGGRGYTF
- | TRBJ2-1 | TRBV5-6 | once | TGTGCCAGCATCTTGGGGGGCCGCAATGAGCAGTTCTTC | CASILGGRNEQFF
TRBD1 | TRBJ1-2 | TRBV10-3 | - | TGTGCCATCAGCAGCAGACAGGGGGTGTATGGCTACACCTTC | CAISSRQGVYGYTF
- | TRBJ1-4 | TRBV3-1/TRBV3-2 | - | TGTGCCAGCAGCCAAGCCACGGGGGCAGCTACTAATGAAAAACTGTTTTTT | CASSQATGAATNEKLFF
- | TRBJ1-3 | TRBV4-3 | - | TGCGCCAGCAGCCAAGTCTATCCCGGAAACACCATATATTTT | CASSQVYPGNTIYF
- | TRBJ1-5 | TRBV5-1 | - | TGCGCCAGCAGAATTGTACCGTCTGGCAATCAGCCCCAGCATTTT | CASRIVPSGNQPQHF
TRBD1 | TRBJ1-1 | TRBV6-2/TRBV6-3 | - | TGTGCCAGCAGTTGGGACAGGGCCCGCGCTGAAGCTTTCTTT | CASSWDRARAEAFF
- | TRBJ1-6 | TRBV7-7 | - | TGTGCTAGCAGCTCGAACACAGGGCTTCTTTCACCCCTCCACTTT | CASSSNTGLLSPLHF
- | TRBJ1-5 | TRBV5-6 | - | TGTGCCAGCAGCTTGAATTTAGGCAGGGATCAGCCCCAGCATTTT | CASSLNLGRDQPQHF
- | TRBJ2-5 | TRBV7-2 | - | TGTGCCAGCAGCGCGGACCGGCCGCTTCGAGAGACCCAGTACTTC | CASSADRPLRETQYF